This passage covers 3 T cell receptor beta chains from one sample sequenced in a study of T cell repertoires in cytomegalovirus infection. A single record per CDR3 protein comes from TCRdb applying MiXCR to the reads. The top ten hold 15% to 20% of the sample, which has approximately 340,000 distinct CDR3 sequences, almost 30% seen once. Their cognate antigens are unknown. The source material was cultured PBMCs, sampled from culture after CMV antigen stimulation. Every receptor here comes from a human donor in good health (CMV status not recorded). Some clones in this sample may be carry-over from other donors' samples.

The CDR3 sequence is CASSVDGGGAGEQYF. The CDR3 coding sequence is TGTGCCAGCAGCGTAGACGGCGGGGGGGCGGGCGAGCAGTACTTC. The rearrangement uses TRBV9 and TRBJ2-7; 9 positions match TRBD2. CDR3 size: 15 residues. Germline-derived CDR1 and CDR2 are SGDLS and YYNGEE. Trimming at V came to 0 bases and at J to 6 bases, leaving 7 bases not matched to a gene.

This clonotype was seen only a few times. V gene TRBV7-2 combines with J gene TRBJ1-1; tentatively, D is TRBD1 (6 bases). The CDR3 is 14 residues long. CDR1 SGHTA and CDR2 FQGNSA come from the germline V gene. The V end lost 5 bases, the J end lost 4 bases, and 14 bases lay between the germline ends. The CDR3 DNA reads TGTGCCAGCAGCGTCCAGGGGCGGTTCACTGAAGCTTTCTTT. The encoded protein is CASSVQGRFTEAFF.

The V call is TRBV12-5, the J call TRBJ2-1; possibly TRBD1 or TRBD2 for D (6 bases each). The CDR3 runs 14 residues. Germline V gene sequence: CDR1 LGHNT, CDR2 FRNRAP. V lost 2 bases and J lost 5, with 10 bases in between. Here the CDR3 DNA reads TGTGCTAGTGGTTTGAACGGGGGCGACAATGAGCAGTTCTTC. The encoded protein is CASGLNGGDNEQFF.